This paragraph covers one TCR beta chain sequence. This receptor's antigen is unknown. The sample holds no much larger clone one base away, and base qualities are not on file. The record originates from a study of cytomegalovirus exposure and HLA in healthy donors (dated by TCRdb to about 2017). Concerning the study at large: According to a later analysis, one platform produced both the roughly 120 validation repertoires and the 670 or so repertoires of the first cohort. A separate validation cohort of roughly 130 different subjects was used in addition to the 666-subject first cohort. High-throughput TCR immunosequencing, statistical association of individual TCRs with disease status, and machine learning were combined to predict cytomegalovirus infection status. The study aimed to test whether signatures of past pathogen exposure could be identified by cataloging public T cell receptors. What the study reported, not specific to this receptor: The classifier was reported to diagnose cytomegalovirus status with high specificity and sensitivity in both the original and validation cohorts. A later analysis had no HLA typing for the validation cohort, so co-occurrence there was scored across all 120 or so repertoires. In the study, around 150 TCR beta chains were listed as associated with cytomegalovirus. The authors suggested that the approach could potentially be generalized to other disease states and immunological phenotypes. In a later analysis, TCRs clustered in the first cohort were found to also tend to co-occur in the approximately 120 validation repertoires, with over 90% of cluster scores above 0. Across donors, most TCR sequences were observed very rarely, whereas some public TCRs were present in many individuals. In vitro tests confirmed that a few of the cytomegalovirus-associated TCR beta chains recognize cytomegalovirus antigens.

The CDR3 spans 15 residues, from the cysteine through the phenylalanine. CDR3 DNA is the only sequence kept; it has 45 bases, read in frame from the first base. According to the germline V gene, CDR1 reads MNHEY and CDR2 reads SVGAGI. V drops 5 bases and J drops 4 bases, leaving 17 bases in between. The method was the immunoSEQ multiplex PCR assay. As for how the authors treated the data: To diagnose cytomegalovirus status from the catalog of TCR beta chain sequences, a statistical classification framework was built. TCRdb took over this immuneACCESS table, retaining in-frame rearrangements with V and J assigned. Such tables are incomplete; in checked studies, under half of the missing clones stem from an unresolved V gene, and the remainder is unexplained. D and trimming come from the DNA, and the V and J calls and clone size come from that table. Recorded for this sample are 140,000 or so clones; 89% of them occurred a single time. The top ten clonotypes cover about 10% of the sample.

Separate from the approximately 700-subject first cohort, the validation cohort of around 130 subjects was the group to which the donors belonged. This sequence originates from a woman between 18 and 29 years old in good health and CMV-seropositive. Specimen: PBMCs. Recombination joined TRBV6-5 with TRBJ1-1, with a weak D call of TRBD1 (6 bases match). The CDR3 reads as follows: CASSGQGGGGTEAFF. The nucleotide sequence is TGTGCCAGCAGTGGCCAGGGTGGGGGCGGCACTGAAGCTTTCTTT.